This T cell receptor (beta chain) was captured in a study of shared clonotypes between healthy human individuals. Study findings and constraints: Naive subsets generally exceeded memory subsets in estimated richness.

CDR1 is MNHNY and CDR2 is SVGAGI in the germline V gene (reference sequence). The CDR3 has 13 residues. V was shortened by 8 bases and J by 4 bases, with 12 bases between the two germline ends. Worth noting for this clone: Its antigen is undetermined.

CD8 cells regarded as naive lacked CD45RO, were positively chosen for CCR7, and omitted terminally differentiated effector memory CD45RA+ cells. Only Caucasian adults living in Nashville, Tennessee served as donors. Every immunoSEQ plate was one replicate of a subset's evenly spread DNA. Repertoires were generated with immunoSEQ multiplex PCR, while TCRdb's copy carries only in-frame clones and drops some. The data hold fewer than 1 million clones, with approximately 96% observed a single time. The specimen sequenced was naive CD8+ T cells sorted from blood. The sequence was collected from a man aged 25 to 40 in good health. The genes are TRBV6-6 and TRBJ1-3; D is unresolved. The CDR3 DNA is TGTGCCAGCGCAGCAATCGACGGAAACACCATATATTTT. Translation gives CASAAIDGNTIYF.